The rows below give T cell receptor beta chains drawn from one sample of a study of shared clonotypes between healthy human individuals. Some clones are missing from TCRdb's copy, which holds only in-frame ones; the method was immunoSEQ multiplex PCR. The repertoire includes fewer than 2.5 million clones, 80% to 95% of them detected once, and about 0.34% sits in the top ten. The sequenced sample consisted of naive CD4+ T cells from PBMCs. The source of these receptors is a man younger than 35 in good health. Some clones in this sample may be carry-over from other donors' samples. The CDR3 runs from the conserved cysteine through the conserved F or W. A D gene is named only where the DNA matches it firmly. Size is omitted from some rows. Given values are once, few, many or a class for expanded clones.

abundance	v_gene	d_gene	j_gene	CDR3aa	CDR3nt
-	TRBV5-6	TRBD1	TRBJ1-4	CASSPYDRVEKLFF	TGTGCCAGCAGCCCCTACGACAGGGTCGAAAAACTGTTTTTT
-	TRBV18	-	TRBJ1-4	CASSPRHSDEKLFF	TGTGCCAGCTCACCTCGACACAGTGATGAAAAACTGTTTTTT
-	TRBV7-3	-	TRBJ2-3	CASSFLAGTSGGPQYF	TGTGCCAGCAGCTTCCTCGCGGGGACGAGCGGCGGGCCGCAGTATTTT
-	TRBV28	-	TRBJ2-7	CASSHRDSYEQYF	TGTGCCAGCAGTCACAGGGACTCCTACGAGCAGTACTTC
-	TRBV27	-	TRBJ2-2	CASSLRGTRTNTGELFF	TGTGCCAGCAGTTTGAGGGGAACAAGGACAAACACCGGGGAGCTGTTTTTT
few	TRBV19	-	TRBJ1-2	CASSMKGPHGYTF	TGTGCCAGTAGTATGAAGGGCCCGCATGGCTACACCTTC
-	TRBV28	-	TRBJ1-5	CASGRTVTYSNQPQHF	TGTGCCAGCGGGAGGACGGTTACCTATAGCAATCAGCCCCAGCATTTT
once	TRBV18	-	TRBJ1-5	CASSPYSGSSQPQHF	TGTGCCAGCTCACCATATTCCGGGAGCAGTCAGCCCCAGCATTTT
-	TRBV5-1	-	TRBJ2-1	CASSFAPTDSSYNEQFF	TGCGCCAGCAGCTTCGCCCCGACTGACTCTTCCTACAATGAGCAGTTCTTC
-	TRBV5-1	-	TRBJ2-3	CASSFQAQGTDTQYF	TGCGCCAGCAGCTTTCAGGCACAAGGCACAGATACGCAGTATTTT
-	TRBV28	-	TRBJ1-3	CASSRGGNTIYF	TGTGCCAGTTCCAGGGGAGGAAACACCATATATTTT
-	TRBV7-3	-	TRBJ2-3	CASSLYGGTQYF	TGTGCCAGCAGCTTATATGGGGGTACGCAGTATTTT
-	TRBV30	TRBD2	TRBJ2-1	CAWSLGLAGANEQFF	TGTGCCTGGAGTCTTGGACTAGCGGGAGCAAATGAGCAGTTCTTC
-	TRBV5-1	TRBD2	TRBJ2-1	CASSLSGRAYNEQFF	TGCGCCAGCAGCCTGAGCGGGAGGGCCTACAATGAGCAGTTCTTC
-	TRBV28	TRBD1	TRBJ1-5	CASGTGAGNQPQHF	TGTGCCAGCGGGACAGGGGCCGGCAATCAGCCCCAGCATTTT
-	TRBV28	TRBD2	TRBJ2-7	CASSPGLASYEQYF	TGTGCCAGCAGTCCAGGACTAGCCTCCTACGAGCAGTACTTC
few	TRBV30	-	TRBJ1-5	CAWSGQAGQPQHF	TGTGCCTGGAGTGGGCAGGCCGGTCAGCCCCAGCATTTT
-	TRBV14	TRBD1	TRBJ1-1	CASSQDRVNTEAFF	TGTGCCAGCAGCCAGGACAGGGTGAACACTGAAGCTTTCTTT
-	TRBV2	TRBD1	TRBJ1-2	CASSETGGRGYTF	TGTGCCAGCAGTGAGACAGGGGGACGGGGCTACACCTTC
-	TRBV5-4	-	TRBJ1-3	CASSPMTVFSGNTIYF	TGTGCCAGCAGCCCGATGACAGTCTTCTCTGGAAACACCATATATTTT
-	TRBV9	-	TRBJ1-5	CASSPGVGIYSNQPQHF	TGTGCCAGCAGCCCGGGGGTGGGGATCTATAGCAATCAGCCCCAGCATTTT
-	TRBV27	-	TRBJ2-7	CASSPNNRPVERRYEQYF	TGTGCCAGCAGCCCGAATAACCGGCCGGTCGAGAGGAGGTACGAGCAGTACTTC
-	TRBV14	-	TRBJ2-6	CASSRRGSGANVLTF	TGTGCCAGCAGCCGGAGGGGGTCTGGGGCCAACGTCCTGACTTTC
-	TRBV5-1	-	TRBJ1-1	CASSEGGARAFF	TGCGCCAGCAGCGAGGGCGGGGCGCGGGCTTTCTTT
-	TRBV28	-	TRBJ2-4	CASISGGVSKNIQYF	TGTGCCAGCATTTCAGGCGGGGTTTCCAAAAACATTCAGTACTTC
-	TRBV25-1	TRBD1	TRBJ2-1	CASSESGQGPLAYNEQFF	TGTGCCAGCAGTGAATCCGGACAGGGGCCGTTGGCCTACAATGAGCAGTTCTTC
-	TRBV10-2	-	TRBJ1-1	CASSDRGGTEAFF	TGCGCCAGCAGTGACAGGGGAGGCACTGAAGCTTTCTTT
-	TRBV4-2	TRBD2	TRBJ2-7	CASSWEGNPPYEQYF	TGTGCCAGCAGTTGGGAGGGAAACCCCCCCTACGAGCAGTACTTC
-	TRBV6-1	-	TRBJ1-1	CAGATGMHTEAFF	TGTGCCGGGGCAACAGGGATGCACACTGAAGCTTTCTTT
-	TRBV7-8	-	TRBJ2-3	CASSTQWDTDTQYF	TGTGCCAGCAGCACCCAGTGGGACACAGATACGCAGTATTTT
-	TRBV10-3	TRBD1	TRBJ1-2	CAISEFGTGRDGYTF	TGTGCCATCAGTGAATTCGGGACAGGGAGGGATGGCTACACCTTC
-	TRBV6-1	-	TRBJ2-7	CASSEAWIAQYF	TGTGCCAGCAGTGAAGCGTGGATTGCGCAGTACTTC
few	TRBV4-1	TRBD1	TRBJ1-1	CASSQTDRVEAFF	TGCGCCAGCAGCCAAACAGACAGGGTAGAAGCTTTCTTT
-	TRBV9	-	TRBJ1-3	CASSREPGNTIYF	TGTGCCAGCAGCCGGGAGCCTGGAAACACCATATATTTT
-	TRBV30	-	TRBJ1-2	CAGQGSGRSGYTF	TGTGCCGGGCAAGGAAGCGGCAGGTCAGGCTACACCTTC
-	TRBV19	-	TRBJ1-4	CASSGLSTTNEKLFF	TGTGCCAGTAGTGGTCTAAGTACAACTAATGAAAAACTGTTTTTT
once	TRBV7-2	TRBD2	TRBJ2-1	CASSRLSSGRRAYNEQFF	TGTGCCAGCAGCCGTCTAAGCAGCGGGAGAAGAGCTTACAATGAGCAGTTCTTC
-	TRBV28	TRBD1	TRBJ2-7	CASTSTGLNSYEQYF	TGTGCCAGCACCTCGACAGGGTTAAATTCCTACGAGCAGTACTTC
-	TRBV29-1	-	TRBJ2-3	CSVDSSSTDTQYF	TGCAGCGTAGACTCCTCTAGCACAGATACGCAGTATTTT
-	TRBV21-1	-	TRBJ2-7	CASSKAFREGRAPYEQYF	TGTGCCAGCAGCAAGGCGTTCCGGGAGGGTAGGGCGCCCTACGAGCAGTACTTC
-	TRBV4-1	-	TRBJ2-7	CASSQVFGATYEQYF	TGCGCCAGCAGCCAAGTATTCGGGGCCACCTACGAGCAGTACTTC
-	TRBV5-1	-	TRBJ2-7	CASAQDGGYEQYF	TGCGCCAGCGCCCAGGACGGAGGCTACGAGCAGTACTTC
-	TRBV5-1	-	TRBJ2-7	CASSLEPYEQYF	TGCGCCAGCAGCTTGGAACCCTACGAGCAGTACTTC
-	TRBV11-1	-	TRBJ2-5	CASSPRRREQETQYF	TGTGCCAGCAGCCCCCGGAGGAGGGAACAAGAGACCCAGTACTTC
-	TRBV11-2	-	TRBJ1-5	CASSLNGGAQPQHF	TGTGCCAGCAGCTTAAACGGGGGGGCTCAGCCCCAGCATTTT
-	TRBV28	TRBD1	TRBJ1-2	CASRSIPGQGAEGYTF	TGTGCCAGCAGGAGTATCCCGGGACAGGGGGCGGAAGGCTACACCTTC
-	TRBV7-8	-	TRBJ2-7	CATGASLGQQYF	TGTGCGACCGGGGCCAGCTTGGGCCAGCAGTACTTC
-	TRBV6-1	-	TRBJ2-7	CASKGGLISYEQYF	TGTGCCAGTAAAGGGGGACTTATCTCCTACGAGCAGTACTTC
-	TRBV6-1	-	TRBJ1-5	CASSGQANNQPQHF	TGTGCCAGCAGTGGACAGGCCAACAATCAGCCCCAGCATTTT
once	TRBV27	TRBD1	TRBJ2-3	CASSSDRGTDTQYF	TGTGCCAGCAGTTCAGACAGGGGCACAGATACGCAGTATTTT
-	TRBV6-5	TRBD1	TRBJ1-2	CASSPIRGLYGYTF	TGTGCCAGCAGCCCCATCAGGGGGTTGTATGGCTACACCTTC
-	TRBV14	-	TRBJ2-7	CASSVRRGPPYEQYF	TGTGCCAGCAGCGTACGGCGAGGCCCTCCCTACGAGCAGTACTTC
-	TRBV27	-	TRBJ2-6	CASSLSGISSGANVLTF	TGTGCCAGCAGTTTATCGGGGATTAGCTCTGGGGCCAACGTCCTGACTTTC
-	TRBV28	-	TRBJ2-7	CASRGSRETYYEQYF	TGTGCCAGCAGAGGGTCAAGGGAGACCTACTACGAGCAGTACTTC
-	TRBV14	-	TRBJ2-1	CASSQGSPSGEQFF	TGTGCCAGCAGCCAAGGATCTCCTTCGGGTGAGCAGTTCTTC
-	TRBV5-1	-	TRBJ2-3	CASSLGTGLADTQYF	TGCGCCAGCAGCTTGGGCACCGGCCTCGCGGATACGCAGTATTTT